What follows describes a single TCR beta chain. Its specificity is not known. This record belongs to a study of vaccination and CD4 T cells after COVID-19. As for the study in general: Ranging from 14 to 241, the interval between dose two and post-vaccine sampling had a median of 72 days.

The study sequenced cultured CD4+ T cell DNA using the Oncomine TCR Beta short-read assay. Investigators isolated genomic DNA from cultured CD4+ T cells. TCRdb re-called the PCR reads with MiXCR, one entry per CDR3 protein. The profile covers approximately 8,800 distinct CDR3 sequences, with 59% appearing a single time and under 30% taken by the ten largest. CDR3 length: 15 residues. In germline, CDR1 is KGHDR, CDR2 SFDVKD. Trimming took off 3 bases at V and 4 bases at J, with 14 bases between the two ends. Specified treatment: approximately 11-day PBMC culture with coronavirus spike peptide pools or control peptides (ViraFEST assay).

This clonotype was obtained from a human donor who had recovered from COVID-19. This sequence joins TRBV24-1 and TRBJ1-2; D is perhaps TRBD1 (5 bases). Sequencing used CD4+ T cells from blood, cultured in vitro. The CDR3 DNA reads TGTGCCACCAGTGATGCCTTAGGGGCTCCCTATGGCTACACCTTC. This gives the protein CATSDALGAPYGYTF.